There are a few counts of the clone carrying this TCR beta chain. The antigen remains unidentified. Trimming at V came to 8 bases and at J to 4 bases, leaving 10 bases not matched to a gene. This CDR3 contains 16 residues. Germline CDR1 reads ENHRY; CDR2 reads SYGVKD. This specimen comes from a study of memory CD4+ T cells and cytomegalovirus serostatus. About the research overall: This sample comes from healthy Belgian adults, under 10 CMV seropositive, approximately 25 seronegative. Overall study findings and caveats: CMV serostatus prediction reached median AUC approximately 0.95, or 0.91 with US-trained model.

Only in-frame clones appear in the TCRdb table, and some are missing; sequencing was by immunoSEQ multiplex PCR. This sample has some 50,000 clones; around three quarters occur once, and the top ten carry around 1.5%. The sort gate was single viable CD3+CD4+CD8-CD45RO+ cells for memory CD4+ T cells. V usage is TRBV10-3 and J usage is TRBJ2-7; 14 bases line up with TRBD2. Sequencing input: memory CD4+ T cells from blood. This clonotype originated in an adult in good health and CMV-seronegative. CDR3 in amino acids: CAIGPTSGRARYEQYF. The CDR3 nucleotides are TGTGCCATCGGGCCGACTAGCGGGAGGGCCCGATACGAGCAGTACTTC.